A selection of T cell receptor beta chains follows, all from one sample in a study of blood T cell repertoires in COVID-19. Only in-frame clones appear in the TCRdb table, and some are missing; sequencing was by immunoSEQ multiplex PCR. The sample yields about 78,000 clones, 86% seen once. Material for sequencing was peripheral blood. The receptors were sampled from a man aged 45 to 65 with active or convalescent COVID-19. Both conserved end residues are part of each CDR3. A D gene is named only where the DNA matches it firmly. Clone size, where shown, is once, few, many, or a class for clones that have expanded.

TRBD1	.	TRBV28	TRBJ2-4	CASSPGQASAKNIQYF	TGTGCCAGCAGTCCAGGACAGGCTTCAGCCAAAAACATTCAGTACTTC
TRBD2	.	TRBV3-1/TRBV3-2	TRBJ2-1	CASSPSGGGNEQFF	TGTGCCAGCAGCCCTAGCGGGGGGGGGAATGAGCAGTTCTTC
.	.	TRBV24-1	TRBJ2-3	CATMGRSTSTDTQYF	TGTGCCACCATGGGCAGATCAACTTCCACAGATACGCAGTATTTT
.	.	TRBV2	TRBJ1-2	CASSENPGSNYGYTF	TGTGCCAGCAGTGAAAACCCGGGATCTAACTATGGCTACACCTTC
.	.	TRBV7-2	TRBJ2-5	CASSLDRPLAGAETQYF	TGTGCCAGCAGCTTAGACCGACCTCTTGCGGGGGCGGAGACCCAGTACTTC
TRBD1	once	TRBV27	TRBJ2-4	CASRPTGDIQYF	TGTGCCAGCAGACCGACAGGGGACATTCAGTACTTC
.	.	TRBV12-3/TRBV12-4	TRBJ2-5	CASSFRQQETQYF	TGTGCCAGCAGTTTTCGACAGCAAGAGACCCAGTACTTC
.	.	TRBV21-1	TRBJ1-5	CASSKGRDQPQHF	TGTGCCAGCAGCAAAGGCAGGGATCAGCCCCAGCATTTT
TRBD2	.	TRBV6-1	TRBJ2-3	CASREAGGGTDTQYF	TGTGCCAGCAGGGAAGCGGGGGGAGGGACAGATACGCAGTATTTT
.	.	TRBV19	TRBJ2-5	CASSKGVEVAETQYF	TGTGCCAGTTCGAAGGGGGTTGAGGTGGCAGAGACCCAGTACTTC
.	.	TRBV7-8	TRBJ2-3	CASRGANTDTQYF	TGTGCCAGCCGGGGGGCGAACACAGATACGCAGTATTTT
.	.	TRBV11-1	TRBJ2-1	CASSSPGDEQFF	TGTGCCAGCAGCTCCCCCGGGGATGAGCAGTTCTTC
TRBD1	.	TRBV19	TRBJ2-3	CASTSGQLADTQYF	TGTGCCAGTACCTCGGGACAGCTGGCAGATACGCAGTATTTT
TRBD2	.	TRBV19	TRBJ2-5	CASSSLSGGEETQYF	TGTGCCAGTAGTAGTCTCTCGGGGGGGGAAGAGACCCAGTACTTC
.	.	TRBV4-1	TRBJ1-1	CASSQGPENTEAFF	TGCGCCAGCAGCCAGGGGCCGGAGAACACTGAAGCTTTCTTT
.	.	TRBV12-5	TRBJ2-1	CASGLPAVSNEQFF	TGTGCTAGTGGTTTACCAGCGGTCTCCAATGAGCAGTTCTTC
TRBD1	.	TRBV3-1/TRBV3-2	TRBJ1-3	CASSRQGAGNTIYF	TGTGCCAGCAGCCGACAGGGTGCTGGAAACACCATATATTTT
TRBD1	.	TRBV11-3	TRBJ1-3	CASSPGQGTSGNTIYF	TGTGCCAGCAGCCCCGGACAGGGGACCTCTGGAAACACCATATATTTT
.	.	TRBV7-2	TRBJ1-2	CASSLGPGVGYGYTF	TGTGCCAGCAGCTTAGGTCCCGGGGTCGGCTATGGCTACACCTTC
.	.	TRBV7-7	TRBJ2-1	CASSPTGTHYNEQFF	TGTGCCAGCAGCCCCACCGGGACTCACTACAATGAGCAGTTCTTC
TRBD2	.	TRBV28	TRBJ2-2	CASSFGGTTGELFF	TGTGCCAGCAGTTTCGGGGGGACCACCGGGGAGCTGTTTTTT
.	.	TRBV11-2	TRBJ2-7	CASSLERTEFYEQYF	TGTGCCAGCAGCTTAGAACGGACAGAATTTTACGAGCAGTACTTC
TRBD1	.	TRBV11-2	TRBJ2-1	CASSIDRGREQFF	TGTGCCAGCAGCATAGACAGGGGGCGTGAGCAGTTCTTC
TRBD1	.	TRBV7-8	TRBJ1-2	CASSLGTGKANYGYTF	TGTGCCAGCAGCCTAGGGACAGGGAAAGCTAACTATGGCTACACCTTC
.	.	TRBV27	TRBJ1-2	CASSFYQGSNYGYTF	TGTGCCAGCAGTTTCTATCAGGGCTCTAACTATGGCTACACCTTC
TRBD1	.	TRBV4-3	TRBJ1-6	CASSQVYGQGSSPLHF	TGCGCCAGCAGCCAAGTTTACGGACAGGGGAGTTCACCCCTCCACTTT
.	.	TRBV5-6	TRBJ2-5	CASSTTGAQETQYF	TGTGCCAGCAGCACAACTGGGGCCCAAGAGACCCAGTACTTC
.	.	TRBV12-3/TRBV12-4	TRBJ1-5	CASRRQENQPQHF	TGTGCCAGCAGGAGACAGGAGAATCAGCCCCAGCATTTT
TRBD1	.	TRBV5-4	TRBJ2-2	CASSATGTGGAGELFF	TGTGCCAGCAGCGCCACCGGGACAGGGGGCGCGGGGGAGCTGTTTTTT
TRBD1	.	TRBV7-2	TRBJ1-6	CASSQQGLSNSPLHF	TGTGCCAGCAGCCAACAGGGGCTAAGTAATTCACCCCTCCACTTT
.	few	TRBV12-3/TRBV12-4	TRBJ2-5	CASTPGLQETQYF	TGTGCCAGCACCCCAGGGCTTCAAGAGACCCAGTACTTC